The 27 T cell receptor beta chains in this list originate from one sample, sequenced in a study of cytotoxic CD8 clonotypes in ibrutinib-treated CLL. Produced via immunoSEQ multiplex PCR; TCRdb's table is partial and in-frame only. The sample consists of 100,000 to 150,000 clones, 70% to 90% of them appearing once. Sequencing used PBMCs, obtained after 24 months of ibrutinib treatment. These receptors were collected from a human donor with chronic lymphocytic leukemia.

The gene calls are TRBV28 and TRBJ2-5; D is ambiguous. V was trimmed by 5 bases and J by 1 base, leaving 14 bases between them. The CDR3 is 15 residues long. The germline CDR1 and CDR2 sequences are MDHEN and SYDVKM. CDR3 sequence reads: CASSPYSRVQETQYF. Here the CDR3 DNA reads TGTGCCAGCAGTCCCTATAGCCGGGTCCAAGAGACCCAGTACTTC.

This chain connects TRBV7-2 to TRBJ2-2; 8 bases match TRBD2. J was trimmed by 0 bases and V by 5 bases; bases with no gene match: 5. The CDR3 contains 16 residues. CDR1 is SGHTA, CDR2 FQGNSA, per germline. CDR3 protein: CASSPPGLANTGELFF. In DNA, the CDR3 is TGTGCCAGCAGCCCTCCGGGACTAGCGAACACCGGGGAGCTGTTTTTT.

The chain joins TRBV19 to TRBJ2-3, with D uncertain. Germline CDR1 LNHDA, CDR2 SQIVND (reference sequence). This CDR3 is built from 19 residues. The V and J ends lost 4 bases and 0 bases respectively, with 23 bases between them. The CDR3 nucleotides read TGTGCCAGTAGTAGGTTCCTTACCGCAGGTGTTGGTAGCACAGATACGCAGTATTTT. Translation: CASSRFLTAGVGSTDTQYF.

The chain joins TRBV2 to TRBJ1-3; a possible D gene is TRBD1 (6 bases). The CDR3 has 15 residues. The V end lost 6 bases, the J end lost 2 bases, and 14 bases lay between the germline ends. Germline loops: CDR1 SNHLY, CDR2 FYNNEI. The chain's CDR3 is CASRWWDKPGNTIYF. DNA for the CDR3: TGTGCCAGCAGGTGGTGGGACAAGCCTGGAAACACCATATATTTT.

This clone was seen repeatedly, ten times or more. V gene TRBV7-2 combines with J gene TRBJ1-1; TRBD1 might be the D (5 bases). V lost 5 bases to trimming and J lost 0 bases, with 10 bases between them. Germline V CDR1 and CDR2: SGHTA, FQGNSA. The CDR3 extends over 14 amino acids. The CDR3 loop is CASSPGTMNTEAFF. The CDR3 nucleotides are TGTGCCAGCAGCCCCGGGACTATGAACACTGAAGCTTTCTTT.

The gene calls are TRBV19 and TRBJ1-1; D may be TRBD1 (6 bases). Trimming left V 1 base short and J 3 bases short, with 12 bases between. Germline CDR1 LNHDA, CDR2 SQIVND (reference sequence). This CDR3 has 15 amino acids. CDR3 sequence: CASSIAPGQYTEAFF. In nucleotides, the CDR3 is TGTGCCAGTAGTATAGCCCCAGGACAGTACACTGAAGCTTTCTTT. The full variable domain, rest sourced from reference TRBV19 and TRBJ1-1, is DGGITQSPKYLFRKEGQNVTLSCEQNLNHDAMYWYRQDPGQGLRLIYYSQIVNDFQKGDIAEGYSVSREKKESFPLTVTSAQKNPTAFYLCASSIAPGQYTEAFFGQGTRLTVV.

In DNA form, the CDR3 reads TGTGCCAGTACCCGGCACAAGGGACGGAATGAAAAACTGTTTTTT. This sequence encodes CASTRHKGRNEKLFF. The J gene is TRBJ1-4, the V gene TRBV19; D is perhaps TRBD1 (5 bases). The ends were cut back, 7 bases at V and 5 bases at J, with 17 bases in the middle. Germline CDR1 and CDR2: LNHDA and SQIVND (reference sequence). This CDR3 comprises 15 residues. The variable domain in full, completed from reference TRBV19 and TRBJ1-4, reads DGGITQSPKYLFRKEGQNVTLSCEQNLNHDAMYWYRQDPGQGLRLIYYSQIVNDFQKGDIAEGYSVSREKKESFPLTVTSAQKNPTAFYLCASTRHKGRNEKLFFGSGTQLSVL.

This chain links TRBV7-9 with TRBJ1-2, with unresolved D. Germline CDR1 and CDR2: SEHNR and FQNEAQ (reference sequence). There are 12 residues in the CDR3. Trimming pared 2 bases from V and 4 bases from J, leaving 5 bases between. The CDR3: CASSLLPYGYTF. The CDR3 bases are TGTGCCAGCAGCTTATTACCCTATGGCTACACCTTC.

The CDR3 is CASSQSGQSGNTIYF. CDR3 sequence (DNA): TGTGCCAGCAGCCAAAGCGGACAGTCTGGAAACACCATATATTTT. The rearrangement uses TRBV9 and TRBJ1-3; maybe TRBD1 (6 bases). Germline CDR1 and CDR2: SGDLS and YYNGEE. The V end lost 4 bases, the J end lost 1 base, and 12 bases lay between the germline ends. This CDR3 has 15 residues.

This rearrangement joins TRBV9 to TRBJ2-7; no clear D gene. The V end lost 0 bases, the J end lost 6 bases, and 22 bases lay between the germline ends. Looked up from germline, CDR1 is SGDLS and CDR2 is YYNGEE. The CDR3 spans 17 residues. The CDR3 sequence: CASSVDSRGTLSSEQYF. In DNA, the CDR3 is TGTGCCAGCAGCGTAGATTCGCGAGGAACACTAAGTTCCGAGCAGTACTTC.

This chain joins TRBV28 and TRBJ2-1; D might be TRBD1 (5 bases). Trimming shortened V by 3 bases and J by 2 bases, and 8 bases separated the two germline ends. The CDR3 is 14 amino acids. From germline, CDR1 is MDHEN and CDR2 SYDVKM. CDR3 region: CASSLGPTYNEQFF. The CDR3 region has the DNA TGTGCCAGCAGTTTGGGGCCTACCTACAATGAGCAGTTCTTC.

The table lists this clone with a count of one. This chain links TRBV5-1 with TRBJ2-7; D gene unclear. CDR3 length: 14 residues. Looked up from germline, CDR1 is SGHRS and CDR2 is YFSETQ. V was cut by 0 bases and J by 3 bases, with 10 bases left in between. The CDR3, as DNA: TGCGCCAGCAGCTTGGAGTCCTGGTACTACGAGCAGTACTTC. It yields the protein CASSLESWYYEQYF. Together with reference TRBV5-1 and TRBJ2-7, the CDR3 gives the full variable domain: KAGVTQTPRYLIKTRGQQVTLSCSPISGHRSVSWYQQTPGQGLQFLFEYFSETQRNKGNFPGRFSGRQFSNSRSEMNVSTLELGDSALYLCASSLESWYYEQYFGPGTRLTVT.

The gene calls are TRBV15 and TRBJ1-1; D remains unclear. V was clipped by 0 bases and J by 0 bases, with 11 bases between them. CDR3 length: 16 residues. CDR1 is LNHNV, CDR2 YYDKDF, per germline (reference sequence). CDR3 coding DNA: TGTGCCACCAGCAGAGATCAGTGGCGGATGAACACTGAAGCTTTCTTT. The encoded protein is CATSRDQWRMNTEAFF.

The chain combines TRBV28 with TRBJ1-3, with 7 nucleotides matching TRBD1. The CDR3 runs 17 residues. Germline trimming cut 4 bases from V and 4 bases from J; bases unmatched to any gene: 13. Germline V CDR1 and CDR2: MDHEN, SYDVKM. CDR3 bases: TGTGCCAGCAGTTCCCTAACGATCCGGACAGGCGGAAACACCATATATTTT. It yields the protein CASSSLTIRTGGNTIYF. Using reference TRBV28 and TRBJ1-3 for the parts outside the CDR3, the full variable domain is DVKVTQSSRYLVKRTGEKVFLECVQDMDHENMFWYRQDPGLGLRLIYFSYDVKMKEKGDIPEGYSVSREKKERFSLILESASTNQTSMYLCASSSLTIRTGGNTIYFGEGSWLTVV.

The chain combines TRBV28 with TRBJ2-7, with 8 bases that match TRBD2. V lost 4 bases, J lost 6 bases, and 11 bases stayed unmatched. The CDR3 is 15 amino acids. Germline CDR1 and CDR2: MDHEN and SYDVKM. The CDR3 is CASSSLVAGGPEQYF. CDR3 DNA sequence: TGTGCCAGCAGTTCCCTCGTCGCGGGAGGTCCCGAGCAGTACTTC.

This rearrangement joins TRBV28 to TRBJ1-4, with 7 bases identical to TRBD1. The CDR3 is made up of 15 amino acids. V dropped 6 bases and J dropped 8; count of bases not matched to a gene: 12. Germline-derived CDR1 and CDR2 are MDHEN and SYDVKM. The CDR3 DNA reads as TGTGCCAGCAGCCCCGACAGGGTAGGGCGAGAAAAACTGTTTTTT. Translated, it gives CASSPDRVGREKLFF.

The CDR3 DNA reads as TGTGCCAGCGGCACCTTCGCGTCTGGGGCCAAAGGCACGCAGTATTTT. Residues: CASGTFASGAKGTQYF. The chain couples TRBV28 to TRBJ2-3; tentatively, D is TRBD1 (5 bases). This CDR3 has 16 residues. The germline V gene has CDR1 MDHEN and CDR2 SYDVKM. With 8 bases removed from V and 9 bases from J, the gap between germline ends came to 27 bases.

This sequence joins TRBV5-4 and TRBJ2-5, with D possibly matching TRBD2 (6 bases). Germline-derived CDR1 and CDR2 are SGHNT and YYREEE (reference sequence). V was cut by 4 bases and J by 4 bases, with 20 bases left in between. This CDR3 is built from 16 residues. In DNA form, the CDR3 reads TGTGCCAGCAGCCGATTGGAGGGAGGAAATGGAGAGACCCAGTACTTC. Amino acids: CASSRLEGGNGETQYF.

The V call is TRBV7-2, the J call TRBJ2-5; 11 nucleotides line up with TRBD2. The J segment lost 3 bases and the V segment lost 2 bases, leaving 14 bases of the junction unmatched. The CDR3 consists of 19 residues. Germline lookup yields CDR1 SGHTA and CDR2 FQGNSA. The CDR3 DNA follows: TGTGCCAGCAGCTTACCGACCGGGAGTCTAGCGGGGGGCAAAGAGACCCAGTACTTC. This encodes CASSLPTGSLAGGKETQYF.

The chain carries TRBV10-3 and TRBJ1-2, with a weak D call TRBD1 (5 bases). The CDR3 loop spans 13 amino acids. V lost 6 bases, J lost 5 bases, and 13 bases lay in between. Germline CDR1 is ENHRY and CDR2 is SYGVKD. CDR3 protein: CAIRDSDRYGYTF. The CDR3 coding sequence is TGTGCCATCAGGGACTCCGACAGATATGGCTACACCTTC.

This clone was detected once. The chain recombines TRBV5-1 with TRBJ2-2; tentatively, D is TRBD1 (7 bases). This CDR3 spans 16 amino acids. CDR1 is SGHRS, CDR2 YFSETQ, per germline. Trimming cost V 2 bases and J 6 bases, with 17 bases left between them. The CDR3 loop reads CASSFGGTARSGELFF. CDR3 coding DNA: TGCGCCAGCAGCTTCGGCGGGACAGCTCGATCCGGGGAGCTGTTTTTT.

Turning to this clone: This same CDR3 is encoded by further DNA sequences in the sample. In DNA form, the CDR3 reads TGTGCCAGCAGCGCCCGGACAGGGGGGACGGATACGCAGTATTTT. Amino acids: CASSARTGGTDTQYF. The genes are TRBV7-2 and TRBJ2-3; 10 bases match TRBD1. CDR1 SGHTA and CDR2 FQGNSA come from the germline V gene. V shed 5 bases and J 6 bases; nucleotides not matched to a gene: 8. The CDR3 extends over 15 amino acids.

The chain joins TRBV18 to TRBJ1-4; no reliable D call. V lost 2 bases and J 4 bases, leaving 11 bases between the germline ends. CDR1 and CDR2 (germline): KGHSH, LQKENI. This CDR3 contains 15 residues. The CDR3 is CASSPLAENNEKLFF. As DNA, the CDR3 is TGTGCCAGCTCACCATTAGCAGAGAATAATGAAAAACTGTTTTTT.

The V and J genes are TRBV5-1 and TRBJ2-2; tentative D call: TRBD1 (5 bases). Germline V lookup: CDR1 SGHRS, CDR2 YFSETQ. The V end lost 7 bases, the J end lost 0 bases, and 16 bases lay between the germline ends. The CDR3 is 16 amino acids. The CDR3 here is CASGPRTTSNTGELFF. The CDR3 DNA reads TGCGCCAGCGGCCCGAGGACAACTTCGAACACCGGGGAGCTGTTTTTT.

Only one count was recorded for this clone. The V and J genes are TRBV25-1 and TRBJ1-4; D may be TRBD1 (5 bases). The CDR3 spans 14 residues. Germline loops: CDR1 MGHDK, CDR2 SYGVNS. Trimming stripped 3 bases from V and 10 bases from J, with 15 bases between. The CDR3 loop is CASSDQITRGKLFF. Written as DNA, the CDR3 is TGTGCCAGCAGTGACCAAATAACAAGGGGAAAACTGTTTTTT.

The gene calls are TRBV7-9 and TRBJ2-4, with D tentatively TRBD1 or TRBD2 (5 bases each). Germline CDR1 is SEHNR and CDR2 is FQNEAQ (reference sequence). The CDR3 sequence is 16 residues long. V lost 2 bases and J 4 bases, leaving 15 bases between the germline ends. The CDR3 DNA sequence: TGTGCCAGCAGCTTAAATTTGGGGGTTTCTAAAAACATTCAGTACTTC. Translation gives CASSLNLGVSKNIQYF.

CDR3 DNA sequence: TGTGCCAGCAGCGGGGACAGGGGGCGCGTAACTAATGAAAAACTGTTTTTT. Its translation: CASSGDRGRVTNEKLFF. The genes are TRBV5-6 and TRBJ1-4, with 12 nucleotides matching TRBD1. After removal of 4 bases from V and 1 base from J, the junction contained 5 bases not matched to a gene. The CDR3 is 17 amino acids. Per germline, CDR1 SGHDT and CDR2 YYEEEE.